The table lists the clone carrying this T cell receptor (beta chain) with a count of one. The data originate from a study of blood T cell repertoires in COVID-19. Study at large: There were acute and convalescent COVID-19 samples, and they came from the United States, Italy and Spain. Nucleic acid was either cDNA or gDNA, and it came from T cells, B-cell-depleted T cells, or PBMCs.

V lost 4 bases and J lost 5, with 21 bases in between. CDR3 length: 16 amino acids. Germline V gene lookup returns CDR1 MDHEN and CDR2 SYDVKM. Study processing details: For nucleated cells, counts were estimated from reference gene primer amplification. Method: immunoSEQ multiplex PCR; TCRdb's copy keeps in-frame clones and lacks some. For V, J and clone size, that table is used; D and trimming come from the DNA. There are 35,000 to 50,000 clones in the sample; about 83% occur only once, and roughly 47% lies in the top ten. The chain couples TRBV28 to TRBJ2-7; weak D call: TRBD2 (6 bases). The receptor comes from a woman at least 80 years old with acute or convalescent COVID-19. Sequencing was carried out using peripheral blood. The CDR3 DNA reads as TGTGCCAGCAGTTCCCCAGCCGGGGGTTCTGGTGACGAGCAGTACTTC. This sequence encodes CASSSPAGGSGDEQYF.